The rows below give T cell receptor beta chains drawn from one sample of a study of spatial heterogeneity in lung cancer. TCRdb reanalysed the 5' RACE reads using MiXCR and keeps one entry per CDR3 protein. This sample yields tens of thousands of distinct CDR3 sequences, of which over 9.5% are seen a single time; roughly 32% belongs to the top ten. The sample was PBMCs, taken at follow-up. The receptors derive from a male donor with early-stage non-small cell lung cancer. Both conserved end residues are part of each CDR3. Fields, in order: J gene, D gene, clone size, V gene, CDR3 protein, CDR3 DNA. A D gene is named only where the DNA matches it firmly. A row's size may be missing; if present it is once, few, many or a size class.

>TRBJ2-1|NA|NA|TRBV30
CAWRQGGSVAEQFF
TGTGCCTGGAGACAGGGAGGGTCGGTCGCTGAGCAGTTCTTC
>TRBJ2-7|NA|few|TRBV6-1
CASSRAGSYEQYF
TGTGCCAGTTCCAGGGCAGGCTCCTACGAGCAGTACTTC
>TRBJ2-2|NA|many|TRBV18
CASSPEVLSNTGELFF
TGTGCCAGCTCACCGGAGGTGTTATCGAACACCGGGGAGCTGTTTTTT
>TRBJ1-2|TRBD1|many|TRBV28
CASKTGGANHGYTF
TGTGCCAGCAAAACAGGGGGCGCGAACCATGGCTACACCTTC
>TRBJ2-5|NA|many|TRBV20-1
CSASRQGPARETQYF
TGCAGTGCTAGCCGCCAGGGTCCGGCGCGGGAGACCCAGTACTTC
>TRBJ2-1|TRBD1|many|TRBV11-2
CASRTDRGAGEQFF
TGTGCCAGCAGAACGGACAGGGGCGCCGGTGAGCAGTTCTTC
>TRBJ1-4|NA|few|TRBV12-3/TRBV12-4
CASIPRRNEKLFF
TGTGCCAGCATCCCACGAAGGAATGAAAAACTGTTTTTT
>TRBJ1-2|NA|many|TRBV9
CASSVAEGTRYGYTF
TGTGCCAGCAGCGTAGCTGAAGGGACACGCTATGGCTACACCTTC
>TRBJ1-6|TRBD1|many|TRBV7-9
CASSTPPGQTNSPLHF
TGTGCCAGCAGCACCCCCCCGGGACAGACTAATTCACCCCTCCACTTT
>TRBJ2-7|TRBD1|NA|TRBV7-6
CASSLVRTGGSYEQYF
TGTGCCAGCAGCTTAGTAAGAACAGGGGGCTCCTACGAGCAGTACTTC
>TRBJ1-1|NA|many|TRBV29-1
CSVEEALEAFF
TGCAGCGTTGAAGAGGCCCTTGAAGCTTTCTTT
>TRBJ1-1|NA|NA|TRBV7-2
CASSAPGNTEAFF
TGTGCCAGCAGCGCTCCAGGGAACACTGAAGCTTTCTTT
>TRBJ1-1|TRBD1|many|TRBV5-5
CASRWDGDREAFF
TGTGCCAGCAGATGGGATGGGGACAGGGAAGCTTTCTTT
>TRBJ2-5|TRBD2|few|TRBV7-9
CASSTAGGGETQYF
TGTGCCAGCAGCACAGCGGGAGGAGGAGAGACCCAGTACTTC
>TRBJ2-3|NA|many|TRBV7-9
CASSEGDRPDTQYF
TGTGCCAGCAGTGAGGGGGACCGGCCAGATACGCAGTATTTT
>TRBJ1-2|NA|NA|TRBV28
CASSGQDTPYGYTF
TGTGCCAGCAGTGGCCAGGACACGCCTTATGGCTACACCTTC
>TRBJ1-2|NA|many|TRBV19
CASSIVDTGYGYTF
TGTGCCAGTAGTATCGTCGACACCGGCTATGGCTACACCTTC
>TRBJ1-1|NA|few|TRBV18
CASSPLVGSEAFF
TGTGCCAGCTCACCACTGGTCGGGTCAGAAGCTTTCTTT
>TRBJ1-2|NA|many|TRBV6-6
CASSSTGQLNYGYTF
TGTGCCAGCAGTTCTACTGGACAGCTCAACTATGGCTACACCTTC
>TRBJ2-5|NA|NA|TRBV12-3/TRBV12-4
CASTMQSGVQETQYF
TGTGCCAGCACCATGCAGTCGGGGGTACAAGAGACCCAGTACTTC
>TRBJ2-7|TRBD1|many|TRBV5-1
CASSLSGGYEQYF
TGCGCCAGCAGCTTGTCAGGGGGCTACGAGCAGTACTTC
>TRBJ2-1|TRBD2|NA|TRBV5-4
CASSHSGGAGYNEQFF
TGTGCCAGCAGCCATAGCGGGGGGGCCGGATACAATGAGCAGTTCTTC
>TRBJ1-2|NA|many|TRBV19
CASSTRPVDGYTF
TGTGCCAGTAGTACCCGTCCCGTCGACGGCTACACCTTC
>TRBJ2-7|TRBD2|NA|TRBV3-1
CASSPFSGLEYEQYF
TGTGCCAGCAGCCCCTTTAGCGGGTTGGAGTACGAGCAGTACTTC
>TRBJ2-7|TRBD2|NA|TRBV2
CASSREGRDEQYF
TGTGCCAGCTCCCGGGAGGGCCGGGACGAGCAGTACTTC
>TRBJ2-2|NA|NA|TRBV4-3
CASSQESPSAPNTGELFF
TGCGCCAGCAGCCAAGAATCCCCCAGCGCGCCGAACACCGGGGAGCTGTTTTTT